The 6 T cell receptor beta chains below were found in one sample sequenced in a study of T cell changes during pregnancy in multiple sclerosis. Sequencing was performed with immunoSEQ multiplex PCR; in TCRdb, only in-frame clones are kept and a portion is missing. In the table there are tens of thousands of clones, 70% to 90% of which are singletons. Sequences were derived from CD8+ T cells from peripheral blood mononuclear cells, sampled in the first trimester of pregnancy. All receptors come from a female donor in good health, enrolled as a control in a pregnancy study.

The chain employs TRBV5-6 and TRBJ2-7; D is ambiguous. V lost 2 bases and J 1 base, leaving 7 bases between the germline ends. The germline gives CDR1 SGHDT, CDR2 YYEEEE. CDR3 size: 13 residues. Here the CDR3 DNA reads TGTGCCAGCAGCTTTGGCATTTCCTACGAGCAGTACTTC. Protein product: CASSFGISYEQYF.

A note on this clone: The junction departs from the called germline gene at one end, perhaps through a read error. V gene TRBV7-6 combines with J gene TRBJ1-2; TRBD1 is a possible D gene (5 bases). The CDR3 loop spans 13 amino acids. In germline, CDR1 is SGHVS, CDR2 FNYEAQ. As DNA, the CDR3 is TGTGCCAGCAGCTTCCGACAGCTCTATGACTACACCTTC. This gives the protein CASSFRQLYDYTF.

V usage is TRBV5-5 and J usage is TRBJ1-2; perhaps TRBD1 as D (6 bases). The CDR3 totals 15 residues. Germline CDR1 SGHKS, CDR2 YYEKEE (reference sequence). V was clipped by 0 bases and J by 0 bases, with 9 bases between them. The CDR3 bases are TGTGCCAGCAGCTTGGGGACAGCGACTAACTATGGCTACACCTTC. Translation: CASSLGTATNYGYTF.

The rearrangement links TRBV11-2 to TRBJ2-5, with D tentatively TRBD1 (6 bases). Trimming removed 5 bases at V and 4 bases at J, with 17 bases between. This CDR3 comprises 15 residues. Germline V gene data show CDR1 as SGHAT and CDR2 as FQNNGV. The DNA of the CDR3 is TGTGCCAGCAGCGCCGGGACACCCTCAGGAGAGACCCAGTACTTC. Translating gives CASSAGTPSGETQYF.

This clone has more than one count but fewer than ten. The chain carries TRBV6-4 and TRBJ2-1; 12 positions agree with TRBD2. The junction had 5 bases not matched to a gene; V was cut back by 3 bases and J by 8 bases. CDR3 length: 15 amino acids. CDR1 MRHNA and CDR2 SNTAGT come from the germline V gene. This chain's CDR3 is CASSDSSGGAHEQFF. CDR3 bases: TGTGCCAGCAGTGATTCTAGCGGGGGGGCCCATGAGCAGTTCTTC.

Here the CDR3 reads CASSMGGTGELFF. DNA of the CDR3: TGTGCCAGTAGTATGGGGGGGACCGGGGAGCTGTTTTTT. The chain recombines TRBV19 with TRBJ2-2; 7 bases align to TRBD2. Germline V lookup: CDR1 LNHDA, CDR2 SQIVND (reference sequence). V was pared by 3 bases and J by 5 bases, with 0 bases of the junction left unmatched. The CDR3 is 13 residues long. Together with reference TRBV19 and TRBJ2-2, the CDR3 gives the full variable domain: DGGITQSPKYLFRKEGQNVTLSCEQNLNHDAMYWYRQDPGQGLRLIYYSQIVNDFQKGDIAEGYSVSREKKESFPLTVTSAQKNPTAFYLCASSMGGTGELFFGEGSRLTVL.